These T cell receptor beta chains were read from a single sample in a study of Ad26.COV2.S vaccination and SARS-CoV-2 variants. Sequenced by immunoSEQ multiplex PCR; TCRdb stores in-frame clones only, minus some. The sample records more than 300,000 clones, about 85% being singletons. The specimen was peripheral blood, collected in a trial of Ad26.COV2.S vaccine versus placebo. The receptors shown here come from a person between 18 and 60 years old who received the Ad26.COV2.S COVID-19 vaccine or a placebo. The CDR3 runs from the conserved cysteine through the conserved F or W. The D gene is left open where the match is weak. The listing skips clone size in some rows; elsewhere it reads once, few, many or a size class.

CDR3 | DNA | size | J | V | D
CASSLYRVQETQYF | TGTGCCAGCAGTCTCTACCGAGTCCAAGAGACCCAGTACTTC | . | TRBJ2-5 | TRBV6-2/TRBV6-3 | .
CASGLGLGEYEQYF | TGTGCTAGTGGTTTGGGGTTGGGGGAATACGAGCAGTACTTC | . | TRBJ2-7 | TRBV12-5 | .
CASRVPGGAQDGYTF | TGTGCCAGCAGAGTGCCGGGGGGGGCGCAGGATGGCTACACCTTC | . | TRBJ1-2 | TRBV28 | .
CASSQPQGTEAFF | TGCGCCAGCAGCCAACCCCAGGGAACTGAAGCTTTCTTT | . | TRBJ1-1 | TRBV4-1 | .
CASSLGRTSEAFF | TGTGCCAGCAGCTTAGGCCGTACTTCTGAAGCTTTCTTT | few | TRBJ1-1 | TRBV7-3 | .
CASSSLEFSGELFF | TGTGCCAGCAGTTCGCTAGAATTCTCCGGGGAGCTGTTTTTT | . | TRBJ2-2 | TRBV27 | .
CSVEKTQGKQFF | TGCAGCGTCGAAAAAACCCAAGGAAAGCAGTTCTTC | . | TRBJ2-1 | TRBV29-1 | .
CASSSGTSGLYNEQFF | TGCGCCAGCAGTTCCGGGACTAGCGGCTTATACAATGAGCAGTTCTTC | . | TRBJ2-1 | TRBV5-1 | TRBD2
CASSPGSGKLFF | TGTGCCAGCAGCCCCGGGTCTGGAAAACTGTTTTTT | . | TRBJ1-4 | TRBV7-3 | .
CASRVSNTGELFF | TGTGCCAGCAGGGTGTCGAACACCGGGGAGCTGTTTTTT | once | TRBJ2-2 | TRBV6-5 | .
CASSPWTVYEQYF | TGCGCCAGCAGCCCGTGGACTGTATACGAGCAGTACTTC | . | TRBJ2-7 | TRBV5-1 | .
CASSPSAFQAYEQYF | TGCGCCAGCAGCCCGTCGGCCTTTCAGGCCTACGAGCAGTACTTC | . | TRBJ2-7 | TRBV4-1 | .
CSVLALSRKLFF | TGCAGCGTTCTGGCTTTGAGCCGAAAACTGTTTTTT | . | TRBJ1-4 | TRBV29-1 | .
CASSQIRAIGAEEF | TGTGCCAGCAGCCAAATTAGGGCGATAGGGGCCGAGGAATTT | . | TRBJ1-1 | TRBV3-1/TRBV3-2 | .
CASSLDRGYGYTF | TGTGCCAGCAGTTTAGACAGGGGCTATGGCTACACCTTC | few | TRBJ1-2 | TRBV28 | TRBD1
CASSSGTVAWWGSGANVLTF | TGTGCCAGCTCTTCGGGGACAGTTGCCTGGTGGGGCTCTGGGGCCAACGTCCTGACTTTC | . | TRBJ2-6 | TRBV5-8 | TRBD1
CASSLGGPLYEQYF | TGTGCCAGCAGCTTAGGTGGGCCATTGTACGAGCAGTACTTC | . | TRBJ2-7 | TRBV11-1 | .
CASSEYGQPQHF | TGTGCCAGCAGTGAATATGGTCAGCCCCAGCATTTT | . | TRBJ1-5 | TRBV25-1 | .
CASSAGTDNEKLFF | TGTGCCAGCAGCGCCGGGACAGATAATGAAAAACTGTTTTTT | . | TRBJ1-4 | TRBV5-4 | TRBD1
CASSHRPLVSGGYNEQFF | TGTGCCAGCAGCCACCGCCCCTTAGTCAGCGGGGGCTACAATGAGCAGTTCTTC | . | TRBJ2-1 | TRBV7-6 | TRBD2
CATSSLRATNSPLHF | TGTGCCACCAGCAGCCTCAGGGCCACGAATTCACCCCTCCACTTT | . | TRBJ1-6 | TRBV15 | .
CASSLGGGLYNEQFF | TGCGCCAGCAGCTTGGGGGGAGGGCTTTACAATGAGCAGTTCTTC | . | TRBJ2-1 | TRBV5-1 | TRBD2